This TCR beta chain was retrieved from a study of shared clonotypes between healthy human individuals. In the study overall: Researchers assigned three CD4 naive, three CD4 memory, two CD8 naive and one CD8 memory plate to each donor. The study, taken as a whole, reports: It was observed that roughly 5% of naive CD4 clonotypes were shared across a handful of donors. In having few donors, the study represented limited genetic and exposure-history diversity.

Naive CD8 cells, CD45RO-negative and positively selected for CCR7, excluded terminally differentiated effector memory CD45RA+ cells. DNA at about 200 ng, 30,000 or so T cell genomes, went into sorted-subset replicate PCRs. Here immunoSEQ multiplex PCR was the method, and the copy in TCRdb shows in-frame clones only, minus some. The data show approximately 810,000 clones, nearly 95% seen once. To note about this clone: Its target is unknown.

Per the germline V gene, CDR1 is MNHEY and CDR2 is SMNVEV (reference sequence). V was pared by 8 bases and J by 3 bases, with 14 bases between. The CDR3 has 13 residues. Sequencing input: naive CD8+ T cells sorted from blood. The clonotype comes from a man younger than 40 in good health. The chain employs TRBV27 and TRBJ2-7, with D perhaps matching TRBD2 (6 bases). Here the CDR3 reads CASLAPGDYEQYF. The CDR3 nucleotides are TGTGCCAGCTTAGCCCCGGGGGACTACGAGCAGTACTTC.